One sample yielded the 2 T cell receptor beta chains listed below, sequenced in a study of T cell responses to AZD1222 COVID-19 vaccine. Sequencing used immunoSEQ multiplex PCR; TCRdb keeps in-frame clones, though not all of them. The sample shows 150,000 to 200,000 clones, about nine tenths of them seen only once. Sample: peripheral blood, taken 28 days after the second AZD1222 dose. Receptor source: an adult who received the AZD1222 COVID-19 vaccine.

In regard to this clone: The sample has other DNA sequences that encode this CDR3 too. The gene calls are TRBV19 and TRBJ1-6, with D hard to call. The germline gives CDR1 LNHDA, CDR2 SQIVND (reference sequence). The CDR3 extends over 15 amino acids. V lost 3 bases, J lost 3 bases, and 9 bases lay in between. CDR3 loop: CASSIGSRYNSPLHF. The CDR3 region has the DNA TGTGCCAGTAGTATCGGCAGTCGCTATAATTCACCCCTCCACTTT.

The sample holds one count of this clone. This chain joins TRBV10-3 and TRBJ2-3; 10 nucleotides line up with TRBD2. Germline CDR1 is ENHRY and CDR2 is SYGVKD. CDR3 length equals 16 residues. The V and J ends lost 4 bases and 2 bases, in that order; junction bases with no gene match: 6. The CDR3 loop reads CAISVVSGGTTDTQYF. CDR3 coding DNA: TGTGCCATCAGTGTGGTTAGCGGGGGGACCACAGATACGCAGTATTTT.